The clone carrying this TCR beta chain was seen only a few times. Time point described: pre-sensitization, week 0. Treatment here: therapeutic diphenylcyclopropenone sensitization with weekly scalp DPC. Prior to each patch test being applied, blood was drawn. V was trimmed by 4 bases and J by 9 bases, leaving 16 bases between them. The CDR3 loop spans 15 amino acids. Germline CDR1 reads LGHNA; CDR2 reads YSLEER. One entry per CDR3 protein results from TCRdb running MiXCR on the RACE reads. The data contain 250,000 or so distinct CDR3 sequences, about 7.7% of them singletons. This record belongs to a study of human T cells and chemical hapten exposure. Study-level background: DPC at 2% was the sensitizing agent, placed on approximately 2 cm by approximately 2 cm of upper inner arm skin. Small volume differences among pooled libraries mainly caused per-sample TCR yield variation.

The V and J genes are TRBV4-3 and TRBJ1-6, with D unclear. The material sequenced was whole blood, taken in connection with sensitization to the hapten diphenylcyclopropenone (DPC). The sequence was obtained from a young man with alopecia areata. Some clones in this sample may be carry-over from other donors' samples. CDR3 DNA sequence: TGCGCCAGCAGCCGATGGACGTCCGTAACTTCACCCCTCCACTTT. The encoded protein is CASSRWTSVTSPLHF.